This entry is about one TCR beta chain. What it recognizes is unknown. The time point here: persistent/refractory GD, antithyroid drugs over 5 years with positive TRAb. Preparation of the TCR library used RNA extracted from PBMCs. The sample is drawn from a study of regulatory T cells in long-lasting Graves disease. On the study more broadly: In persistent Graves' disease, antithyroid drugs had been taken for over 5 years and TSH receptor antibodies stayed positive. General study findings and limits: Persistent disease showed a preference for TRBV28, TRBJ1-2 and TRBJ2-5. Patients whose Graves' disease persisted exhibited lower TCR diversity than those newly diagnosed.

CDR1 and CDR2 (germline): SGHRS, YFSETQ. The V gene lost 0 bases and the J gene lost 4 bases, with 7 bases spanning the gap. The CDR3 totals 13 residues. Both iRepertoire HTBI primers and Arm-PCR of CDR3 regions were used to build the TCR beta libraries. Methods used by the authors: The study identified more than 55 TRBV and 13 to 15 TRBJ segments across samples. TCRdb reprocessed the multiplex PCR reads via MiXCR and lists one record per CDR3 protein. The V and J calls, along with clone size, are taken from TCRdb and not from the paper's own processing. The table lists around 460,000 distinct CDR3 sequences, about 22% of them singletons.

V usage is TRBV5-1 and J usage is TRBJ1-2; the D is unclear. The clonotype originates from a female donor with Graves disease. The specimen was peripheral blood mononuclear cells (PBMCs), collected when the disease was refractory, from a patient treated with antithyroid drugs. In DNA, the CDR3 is TGCGCCAGCAGCTTGGTAGGAGCCTATGGCTACACCTTC. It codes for CASSLVGAYGYTF.